Presented here are 32 T cell receptor beta chains from one specimen sequenced in a study of blood T cell repertoires in COVID-19. Libraries were prepared by immunoSEQ multiplex PCR; TCRdb keeps only in-frame clonotypes and omits some of them. This table has some 73,000 clones, 65% to 90% appearing once. Sequenced input: peripheral blood. These TCRs come from a man aged 50-59 years with COVID-19, enrolled during active disease.

A single count supports this clone. The chain links TRBV4-1 to TRBJ2-7, with 8 bases lining up with TRBD2. Germline CDR1 and CDR2: MGHRA and YSYEKL. The CDR3 is 15 residues long. Losses at the gene ends were 3 bases for V and 7 bases for J; bases not matched to a gene: 11. CDR3 in amino acids: CASSQSSGAGWEQYF. In nucleotides, the CDR3 is TGCGCCAGCAGCCAGAGTAGCGGGGCCGGGTGGGAGCAGTACTTC.

The chain links TRBV4-3 to TRBJ1-2; TRBD1 matches at 7 bases. CDR1 and CDR2 (germline): LGHNA, YSLEER. V lost 4 bases, J lost 6 bases, and 11 bases stayed unmatched. The CDR3 covers 15 residues. CDR3 sequence: CASSPGGSSPHGYTF. DNA for the CDR3: TGCGCCAGCAGCCCAGGGGGGAGCAGTCCACATGGCTACACCTTC.

This clone was seen just once. The J gene is TRBJ1-2, the V gene TRBV30; 8 nucleotides line up with TRBD1. Trimming cost V 7 bases and J 5 bases; bases outside gene matches: 9. CDR1 GTSNPN and CDR2 SVGIG come from the germline V gene (reference sequence). This CDR3 is 13 amino acids long. The CDR3 sequence is CAFLAGGGYGYTF. The CDR3 coding sequence is TGTGCCTTCTTGGCAGGGGGCGGATATGGCTACACCTTC.

The chain has TRBV27 and TRBJ1-1; 7 bases agree with TRBD1. Germline-derived CDR1 and CDR2 are MNHEY and SMNVEV (reference sequence). This CDR3 spans 13 amino acids. Trimming at V came to 6 bases and at J to 3 bases, leaving 4 bases not matched to a gene. The CDR3 reads CASRPRGDTEAFF. CDR3 nucleotide sequence: TGTGCCAGCAGGCCCAGGGGGGACACTGAAGCTTTCTTT.

The V and J genes are TRBV11-3 and TRBJ2-1, with TRBD2 matching over 9 bases. Germline trimming cut 3 bases from V and 9 bases from J; bases unmatched to any gene: 6. Germline assignment: CDR1 SGHNT and CDR2 YENEEA. The CDR3 contains 14 residues. CDR3 sequence reads: CASSFSGSGGEQFF. CDR3 in DNA: TGTGCCAGCAGCTTTAGCGGGAGTGGCGGTGAGCAGTTCTTC.

This clone has just a few counts. The chain couples TRBV4-3 to TRBJ2-5; perhaps TRBD2 as D (5 bases). The germline CDR1 and CDR2 sequences are LGHNA and YSLEER. Between the trimmed V and J ends, which lost 0 bases and 1 base, there was a span of 12 bases. The CDR3 consists of 16 residues. CDR3 region: CASSQEGVGSQETQYF. As DNA, the CDR3 is TGCGCCAGCAGCCAAGAAGGTGTGGGGAGCCAAGAGACCCAGTACTTC.

The chain links TRBV2 to TRBJ2-7; 7 bases align to TRBD2. The CDR3 totals 15 residues. The V gene's germline CDR1 is SNHLY and CDR2 FYNNEI. V dropped 3 bases and J dropped 2; count of bases not matched to a gene: 7. CDR3 nucleotides: TGTGCCAGCAGTGACCGGGACTACCAAACCTACGAGCAGTACTTC. This encodes CASSDRDYQTYEQYF.

The J gene is TRBJ1-2, the V gene TRBV4-3; 10 bases are a match to TRBD1. Trimming removed 4 bases from V and 7 bases from J; junction bases left unmatched: 12. The CDR3 sequence is 16 residues long. Per germline, CDR1 LGHNA and CDR2 YSLEER. The DNA for the CDR3 is TGCGCCAGCAGCCGCACTACGGGACAGGGGACGGGTGGCTACACCTTC. This codes for CASSRTTGQGTGGYTF.

The chain uses TRBV6-5 and TRBJ1-2; D is unresolved. The germline V and J ends were trimmed by 4 bases and 4 bases, with 19 bases remaining between them. This CDR3 is built from 16 residues. Germline V gene data show CDR1 as MNHEY and CDR2 as SVGAGI. As DNA, the CDR3 is TGTGCCAGCAGTTCCGGGGAAGGACCCCTGGGCTATGGCTACACCTTC. Translation: CASSSGEGPLGYGYTF.

This clone was detected only once. The chain links TRBV29-1 to TRBJ2-1; 11 bases line up with TRBD2. V was clipped by 7 bases and J by 2 bases; unmatched bases: 1. Germline V lookup: CDR1 SQVTM, CDR2 ANQGSEA. The CDR3 has 13 amino acids. The CDR3 nucleotides are TGCAGCGCGGGACTAGCGGCCTACAATGAGCAGTTCTTC. Amino acids: CSAGLAAYNEQFF.

J is TRBJ1-5 and V is TRBV19; D gene unclear. Per germline, CDR1 LNHDA and CDR2 SQIVND (reference sequence). The CDR3 spans 16 residues. The V and J ends lost 6 bases and 0 bases respectively, with 15 bases between them. CDR3 in amino acids: CASSPEGSYSNQPQHF. In nucleotides, the CDR3 is TGTGCCAGTAGCCCGGAGGGCAGTTATAGCAATCAGCCCCAGCATTTT.

The chain joins TRBV18 to TRBJ2-5; no reliable D call. The germline gives CDR1 KGHSH, CDR2 LQKENI. Deletions cut 3 bases from V and 5 bases from J, with 7 bases between. The CDR3 is 12 amino acids. The CDR3 loop reads CASSPRRETQYF. The CDR3 region has the DNA TGTGCCAGCTCACCTAGGCGGGAGACCCAGTACTTC.

This chain connects TRBV5-1 to TRBJ2-2, with 10 bases identical to TRBD2. This CDR3 contains 15 residues. Germline loops: CDR1 SGHRS, CDR2 YFSETQ. V shed 2 bases, J shed 5 bases, and the junction held 3 bases outside the gene matches. As DNA, the CDR3 is TGCGCCAGCAGCTTCCTAGCGGGAGCTACCGGGGAGCTGTTTTTT. Its protein is CASSFLAGATGELFF.

This clone has a handful of counts. The chain links TRBV20-1 to TRBJ2-2; 10 bases align to TRBD1. Germline lookup yields CDR1 DFQATT and CDR2 SNEGSKA (reference sequence). This CDR3 has 15 amino acids. J gave up 4 bases and V 3 bases, and 5 bases lay outside the gene matches. The CDR3 DNA is TGCAGTGCTAGTTCAGGGACAGGGGCCACCGGGGAGCTGTTTTTT. This codes for CSASSGTGATGELFF.

This sequence joins TRBV28 and TRBJ1-2; 9 nucleotides line up with TRBD1. Germline V gives CDR1 MDHEN, CDR2 SYDVKM. CDR3 length: 13 residues. With V trimmed by 2 bases and J by 5 bases, 0 bases remained unmatched. The CDR3 DNA reads as TGTGCCAGCAGTTTAGGGACAGGGTATGGCTACACCTTC. It specifies CASSLGTGYGYTF.

The chain couples TRBV5-5 to TRBJ1-1; D is perhaps TRBD1 (5 bases). CDR3 size: 14 residues. Trimming removed 3 bases at V and 5 bases at J, with 14 bases between. In germline, CDR1 is SGHKS, CDR2 YYEKEE (reference sequence). The CDR3 sequence: CASSYWDGGTEAFF. In DNA form, the CDR3 reads TGTGCCAGCAGCTACTGGGACGGAGGGACTGAAGCTTTCTTT.

V and J are TRBV7-9 and TRBJ2-2; the match to TRBD1 covers 7 bases. CDR3 length equals 18 residues. Germline lookup yields CDR1 SEHNR and CDR2 FQNEAQ (reference sequence). J gave up 2 bases and V 4 bases, and 13 bases lay outside the gene matches. The CDR3 region is CASSSPGHTGANTGELFF. The CDR3 bases are TGTGCCAGCAGCTCCCCGGGGCACACAGGGGCAAACACCGGGGAGCTGTTTTTT. Together with reference TRBV7-9 and TRBJ2-2, the CDR3 gives the full variable domain: DTGVSQNPRHKITKRGQNVTFRCDPISEHNRLYWYRQTLGQGPEFLTYFQNEAQLEKSRLLSDRFSAERPKGSFSTLEIQRTEQGDSAMYLCASSSPGHTGANTGELFFGEGSRLTVL.

The V gene is TRBV28, the J gene TRBJ1-4; maybe TRBD1 (5 bases). V was trimmed by 3 bases and J by 6 bases, leaving 17 bases between them. Looked up from germline, CDR1 is MDHEN and CDR2 is SYDVKM. This CDR3 is 16 amino acids long. Here the CDR3 reads CASSFVGGGTDEKLFF. CDR3 DNA sequence: TGTGCCAGCAGTTTCGTGGGCGGGGGTACCGATGAAAAACTGTTTTTT.

The rearrangement links TRBV14 to TRBJ2-1, with a possible D match to TRBD1 (6 bases). This CDR3 comprises 14 residues. Trimming cost V 6 bases and J 2 bases, with 11 bases left between them. Per the germline V gene, CDR1 is SGHDN and CDR2 is FVKESK. DNA for the CDR3: TGTGCCAGCAGTCGACAGGCTGCCTACAATGAGCAGTTCTTC. Protein sequence: CASSRQAAYNEQFF.

The chain recombines TRBV11-2 with TRBJ2-5; D might be TRBD2 (6 bases). Deletions cut 5 bases from V and 1 base from J, with 17 bases between. The CDR3 consists of 16 residues. CDR1 and CDR2 from the germline V gene are SGHAT and FQNNGV. CDR3 sequence reads: CASSPLGFSGQETQYF. The CDR3 nucleotides read TGTGCCAGCAGCCCCCTTGGGTTTAGCGGCCAAGAGACCCAGTACTTC.

This chain links TRBV7-8 with TRBJ1-3; D is unresolved. V lost 2 bases, J lost 0 bases, and 11 bases lay in between. Germline-derived CDR1 and CDR2 are SGHVS and FQNEAQ. The CDR3 is made up of 16 amino acids. CDR3 region: CASSLSTMASGNTIYF. Here the CDR3 DNA reads TGTGCCAGCAGCTTAAGTACCATGGCCTCTGGAAACACCATATATTTT.

The chain uses TRBV4-2 and TRBJ2-7; D may be TRBD2 (5 bases). The germline V gene has CDR1 LGHNA and CDR2 YNFKEQ. The CDR3 length is 15 residues. Trimming took 4 bases from V and 1 from J, leaving 14 bases between them. The CDR3 coding sequence is TGTGCCAGCAGCCCCTTGGGAGCGGAATCCTACGAGCAGTACTTC. Its translation is CASSPLGAESYEQYF.

This clone was detected only once. This chain uses TRBV3-1 (or the pseudogene TRBV3-2) with TRBJ2-1, with 11 bases fitting TRBD2. The CDR3 runs 14 residues. CDR1 and CDR2 (germline): LGHDT, YNNKEL (reference sequence). The ends lost 5 bases at V and 8 bases at J; junction bases unmatched: 5. The CDR3: CASSFGLAGDEQFF. As DNA, the CDR3 is TGTGCCAGCAGCTTCGGACTAGCGGGTGATGAGCAGTTCTTC.

The chain couples TRBV4-1 to TRBJ2-2, with 8 bases matching TRBD1. The CDR3 is 17 residues long. V dropped 4 bases and J dropped 4; count of bases not matched to a gene: 11. Germline assignment: CDR1 MGHRA and CDR2 YSYEKL. CDR3 nucleotides: TGCGCCAGCAGCCGGGCCACAGGGGGGTCGAGCACCGGGGAGCTGTTTTTT. It is translated as CASSRATGGSSTGELFF.

The chain carries TRBV4-1 and TRBJ2-1; no definite D call. This CDR3 has 13 amino acids. CDR1 and CDR2 (germline): MGHRA, YSYEKL. V dropped 5 bases and J dropped 7 bases, with 12 bases sitting between them. The CDR3 DNA sequence: TGCGCCAGCAGCAGAGCAGAGGTAAATGAGCAGTTCTTC. It is translated as CASSRAEVNEQFF.

The chain carries TRBV16 and TRBJ1-1, with unresolved D. Germline lookup yields CDR1 KGHSY and CDR2 FQNENV. The V end lost 4 bases, the J end lost 3 bases, and 9 bases lay between the germline ends. This CDR3 is 13 amino acids long. The chain's CDR3 is CASSPKRDTEAFF. CDR3 coding DNA: TGTGCCAGCAGCCCTAAGAGGGACACTGAAGCTTTCTTT.

V and J are TRBV29-1 and TRBJ2-7; tentative D call: TRBD1 (6 bases). The V and J ends lost 3 bases and 10 bases respectively, with 19 bases between them. CDR3 length equals 13 residues. The V gene's germline CDR1 is SQVTM and CDR2 ANQGSEA. Here the CDR3 DNA reads TGCAGCGTTGAGGGCTTGGGGACAAAAGGACAGTACTTC. It translates to CSVEGLGTKGQYF.

The gene calls are TRBV7-2 and TRBJ1-5, with D perhaps matching TRBD1 (6 bases). Deletions cut 5 bases from V and 5 bases from J, with 16 bases between. The CDR3 totals 15 residues. Germline V gene lookup returns CDR1 SGHTA and CDR2 FQGNSA. CDR3 protein: CASSPGDHRDQPQHF. Here the CDR3 DNA reads TGTGCCAGCAGCCCGGGTGACCACAGGGATCAGCCCCAGCATTTT.

The V call is TRBV6-5, the J call TRBJ1-5, with D unresolved. This CDR3 spans 13 amino acids. The germline V gene has CDR1 MNHEY and CDR2 SVGAGI. Trimming stripped 7 bases from V and 5 bases from J, with 12 bases between. CDR3 region: CASTPTEYQPQHF. CDR3 nucleotide sequence: TGTGCCAGCACTCCGACTGAATATCAGCCCCAGCATTTT.

The chain is built from TRBV28 and TRBJ2-7; TRBD2 agrees at 13 bases. Looked up from germline, CDR1 is MDHEN and CDR2 is SYDVKM. This CDR3 has 16 amino acids. The V and J ends lost 2 bases and 6 bases, in that order; junction bases with no gene match: 7. The CDR3 here is CASSLHGLAGVFEQYF. CDR3 in DNA: TGTGCCAGCAGTTTACACGGACTAGCGGGAGTTTTCGAGCAGTACTTC.

This clone occurred a few times. The V and J genes are TRBV20-1 and TRBJ1-1; TRBD1 matches 7 bases. This CDR3 is 16 amino acids long. The germline V gene has CDR1 DFQATT and CDR2 SNEGSKA (reference sequence). The ends lost 3 bases at V and 4 bases at J; junction bases unmatched: 14. CDR3: CSASLPLGGGITEAFF. For the CDR3, the DNA is TGCAGTGCTAGTTTGCCTTTAGGGGGCGGCATCACTGAAGCTTTCTTT.

As DNA, the CDR3 is TGCAGCGTTCAGGGCCACGGTGAAGCTTTCTTT. Amino acids: CSVQGHGEAFF. The rearrangement links TRBV29-1 to TRBJ1-1, with a possible D match to TRBD1 (5 bases). The CDR3 contains 11 residues. The V end was cut by 5 bases, the J end by 7 bases, with 11 bases between. Germline CDR1 is SQVTM and CDR2 is ANQGSEA.